The 26 T cell receptor beta chains given below trace back to one sample, sequenced in a study of T cell responses to AZD1222 COVID-19 vaccine. The protocol was immunoSEQ multiplex PCR, while the TCRdb copy is restricted to in-frame clones and leaves out a portion. The sample lists some 140,000 clones, approximately 80% occurring once. The sequenced sample was peripheral blood, obtained on day 0 of AZD1222 vaccination. The origin of the receptors is an adult in good health.

V usage is TRBV28 and J usage is TRBJ1-2, with TRBD1 matching over 9 bases. Germline CDR1 reads MDHEN; CDR2 reads SYDVKM. V gave up 6 bases and J gave up 5 bases; unmatched junction bases: 1. The CDR3 runs to 12 residues. CDR3 bases: TGTGCCAGCAGGGGGACAGGGTATGGCTACACCTTC. It specifies CASRGTGYGYTF.

This chain's CDR3 is CASIRAGALSGNTIYF. CDR3 DNA: TGTGCCAGCATTAGGGCAGGGGCCCTCTCTGGAAACACCATATATTTT. The rearrangement joins TRBV28 to TRBJ1-3; perhaps TRBD1 as D (6 bases). Trimming pared 7 bases from V and 0 bases from J, leaving 16 bases between. Germline CDR1 and CDR2: MDHEN and SYDVKM. The CDR3 consists of 16 residues.

The DNA for the CDR3 is TGTGCCAGCAGTTTTAAGGGTCAGCCCTCCCAAGAGACCCAGTACTTC. This translates into CASSFKGQPSQETQYF. V gene TRBV27 combines with J gene TRBJ2-5; D is unresolved. This CDR3 comprises 16 residues. Trimming left V 3 bases short and J 1 base short, with 15 bases between. Per the germline V gene, CDR1 is MNHEY and CDR2 is SMNVEV (reference sequence).

The chain couples TRBV3-1 (or the pseudogene TRBV3-2) to TRBJ1-1; a possible D gene is TRBD1 (5 bases). This CDR3 comprises 14 residues. CDR1 is LGHDT and CDR2 is YNNKEL in the germline V gene (reference sequence). V lost 2 bases and J 3 bases, leaving 10 bases between the germline ends. CDR3 sequence: CASSQSGGHTEAFF. As DNA, the CDR3 is TGTGCCAGCAGCCAATCCGGGGGTCACACTGAAGCTTTCTTT.

The V call is TRBV7-3, the J call TRBJ2-3; D might be TRBD1 or TRBD2, each matching 5 bases. There are 12 residues in the CDR3. V was pared by 4 bases and J by 4 bases, with 6 bases between. CDR1 is SGHTA and CDR2 is FQGTGA in the germline V gene. The CDR3 bases are TGTGCCAGCAGCTGGGGGTCAGATACGCAGTATTTT. Its protein is CASSWGSDTQYF.

V gene TRBV28 combines with J gene TRBJ1-5, with 7 bases lining up with TRBD1. CDR3 size: 14 residues. V was pared by 6 bases and J by 6 bases, with 8 bases of the junction left unmatched. CDR1 and CDR2 from the germline V gene are MDHEN and SYDVKM. The CDR3 protein is CASSPRQGRQPQHF. The CDR3 DNA reads as TGTGCCAGCAGCCCAAGACAGGGTCGTCAGCCCCAGCATTTT.

V usage is TRBV30 and J usage is TRBJ1-6; D gene uncertain. V was trimmed by 0 bases and J by 7 bases, leaving 10 bases between them. Germline values: CDR1 GTSNPN, CDR2 SVGIG (reference sequence). There are 14 residues in the CDR3. The CDR3 spells CAWSVVKGNSPLHF. The DNA for the CDR3 is TGTGCCTGGAGTGTCGTGAAGGGAAATTCACCCCTCCACTTT.

This clone was counted only a few times. The chain has TRBV4-1 and TRBJ2-3, with D perhaps matching TRBD2 (7 bases). The germline gives CDR1 MGHRA, CDR2 YSYEKL. This CDR3 has 17 amino acids. Trimming removed 0 bases from V and 2 bases from J, with 15 bases in between. The CDR3 DNA reads TGCGCCAGCAGCCAAGAGCCCCTGGGGGGGCCCACAGATACGCAGTATTTT. Translation gives CASSQEPLGGPTDTQYF.

The CDR3 coding sequence is TGTGCCAGCAGTGAAGAGGTCAGGTTCTCCTCTGGAAACACCATATATTTT. This sequence encodes CASSEEVRFSSGNTIYF. This sequence joins TRBV6-1 and TRBJ1-3; D remains unclear. V lost 1 base and J lost 0, with 13 bases in between. The CDR3 runs 17 residues. In germline, CDR1 is MNHNS, CDR2 SASEGT.

This sequence joins TRBV18 and TRBJ1-2; 7 bases align to TRBD1. The CDR3 covers 15 residues. V lost 2 bases and J lost 0; bases outside the gene matches: 3. The germline gives CDR1 KGHSH, CDR2 LQKENI. CDR3 in amino acids: CASSPTGDTNYGYTF. DNA for the CDR3: TGTGCCAGCTCACCAACAGGGGATACTAACTATGGCTACACCTTC.

This sequence joins TRBV6-2 or TRBV6-3 and TRBJ1-1; no definite D call. Germline values: CDR1 MNHEY, CDR2 SVGEGT. Trimming pared 4 bases from V and 3 bases from J, leaving 6 bases between. The CDR3 consists of 12 residues. The CDR3 loop reads CASSSQYTEAFF. The DNA for the CDR3 is TGTGCCAGCAGTTCTCAGTACACTGAAGCTTTCTTT.

The chain is built from TRBV28 and TRBJ1-1; weak D call: TRBD1 (5 bases). The germline V and J ends were trimmed by 7 bases and 1 base, with 13 bases remaining between them. The CDR3 extends over 14 amino acids. The germline V gene encodes CDR1 MDHEN and CDR2 SYDVKM. CDR3 bases: TGTGCCAGCATTTGGGGGGACGGGAACACTGAAGCTTTCTTT. The encoded protein is CASIWGDGNTEAFF.

This chain joins TRBV7-8 and TRBJ1-5; D unclear. The CDR3 totals 14 residues. From germline, CDR1 is SGHVS and CDR2 FQNEAQ. The ends were cut back, 1 base at V and 1 base at J, with 5 bases in the middle. The CDR3 nucleotides read TGTGCCAGCAGCTTAGGCCAGAGCAATCAGCCCCAGCATTTT. Protein: CASSLGQSNQPQHF.

This clone was seen more than once but under ten times. The chain combines TRBV9 with TRBJ1-1; unclear D gene. CDR1 is SGDLS and CDR2 is YYNGEE in the germline V gene. V was shortened by 2 bases and J by 1 base, with 6 bases between the two germline ends. The CDR3 spans 13 residues. CDR3 sequence: CASSVTSNTEAFF. In nucleotides, the CDR3 is TGTGCCAGCAGCGTGACATCGAACACTGAAGCTTTCTTT. The entire variable domain, with the rest obtained from reference TRBV9 and TRBJ1-1, is as follows: DSGVTQTPKHLITATGQRVTLRCSPRSGDLSVYWYQQSLDQGLQFLIQYYNGEERAKGNILERFSAQQFPDLHSELNLSSLELGDSALYFCASSVTSNTEAFFGQGTRLTVV.

The rearrangement joins TRBV12-2 to TRBJ1-6. TRBV12-2 is designated a pseudogene. The CDR3 consists of 18 residues. CDR3 sequence reads: CASRLVGTVGGPRSPLHF. Here the CDR3 DNA reads TGTGCAAGTCGCTTAGTGGGAACAGTCGGGGGCCCACGTTCACCCCTCCACTTT.

This clone has just a few counts. The CDR3 here is CASSTRDRGSGANVLTF. DNA of the CDR3: TGTGCCAGCAGTACCCGGGACAGAGGCTCTGGGGCCAACGTCCTGACTTTC. The chain joins TRBV7-8 to TRBJ2-6; 7 bases align to TRBD1. V gave up 6 bases and J gave up 0 bases; unmatched junction bases: 8. Germline assignment: CDR1 SGHVS and CDR2 FQNEAQ. This CDR3 has 17 amino acids. The variable domain in full, with the rest retrieved from reference TRBV7-8 and TRBJ2-6, is GAGVSQSPRYKVAKRGQDVALRCDPISGHVSLFWYQQALGQGPEFLTYFQNEAQLDKSGLPSDRFFAERPEGSVSTLKIQRTQQEDSAVYLCASSTRDRGSGANVLTFGAGSRLTVL.

CDR3 residues: CASSFHSAANEQFF. DNA for the CDR3: TGTGCCAGCAGTTTCCATTCCGCGGCTAATGAGCAGTTCTTC. This sequence joins TRBV6-5 and TRBJ2-1, with D uncertain. V was shortened by 4 bases and J by 7 bases, with 14 bases between the two germline ends. The CDR3 is made up of 14 amino acids. The germline V gene has CDR1 MNHEY and CDR2 SVGAGI.

The chain has TRBV19 and TRBJ1-2; D gene uncertain. Germline CDR1 is LNHDA and CDR2 is SQIVND (reference sequence). The CDR3 consists of 13 residues. V lost 2 bases, J lost 4 bases, and 8 bases lay in between. The chain's CDR3 is CASSISGSYGYTF. The CDR3 nucleotides are TGTGCCAGTAGTATATCTGGGTCCTATGGCTACACCTTC.

This chain uses TRBV19 with TRBJ2-5; 7 bases map to TRBD1. V shed 5 bases and J 5 bases; nucleotides not matched to a gene: 14. This CDR3 contains 16 residues. The germline V gene has CDR1 LNHDA and CDR2 SQIVND (reference sequence). CDR3 nucleotides: TGTGCCAGTAGTCCACGAGGACAGGTTCGCAGGGAGACCCAGTACTTC. This codes for CASSPRGQVRRETQYF.

The genes are TRBV5-5 and TRBJ1-4; D perhaps matches TRBD1 (6 bases). Trimming took 0 bases from V and 6 from J, leaving 15 bases between them. The CDR3 runs 16 residues. CDR1 and CDR2 (germline): SGHKS, YYEKEE (reference sequence). CDR3 residues: CASSLAGGAGDEKLFF. Written as DNA, the CDR3 is TGTGCCAGCAGCTTGGCCGGGGGGGCAGGAGATGAAAAACTGTTTTTT.

The chain combines TRBV7-3 with TRBJ2-7; possible D gene TRBD1, 5 bases. Germline assignment: CDR1 SGHTA and CDR2 FQGTGA. V was trimmed by 5 bases and J by 5 bases, leaving 19 bases between them. The CDR3 runs 15 residues. CDR3 region: CASSPRGSWGNEQYF. In nucleotides, the CDR3 is TGTGCCAGCAGCCCTAGGGGATCGTGGGGAAACGAGCAGTACTTC.

The chain carries TRBV20-1 and TRBJ1-5; D is unclear. This CDR3 contains 13 residues. Germline loops: CDR1 DFQATT, CDR2 SNEGSKA (reference sequence). Trimming cost V 3 bases and J 6 bases, with 12 bases left between them. In DNA form, the CDR3 reads TGCAGTGCTAGTAGGACGCTAGGTCAGCCCCAGCATTTT. Translating it yields CSASRTLGQPQHF.

The chain joins TRBV5-4 to TRBJ1-2, with D uncertain. Looked up from germline, CDR1 is SGHNT and CDR2 is YYREEE (reference sequence). The CDR3 has 13 residues. Trimming left V 3 bases short and J 6 bases short, with 12 bases between. The CDR3 spells CASSSTPPNGYTF. The CDR3 DNA reads as TGTGCCAGCAGCTCTACTCCCCCAAATGGCTACACCTTC. Together with reference TRBV5-4 and TRBJ1-2, the CDR3 gives the full variable domain: ETGVTQSPTHLIKTRGQQVTLRCSSQSGHNTVSWYQQALGQGPQFIFQYYREEENGRGNFPPRFSGLQFPNYSSELNVNALELDDSALYLCASSSTPPNGYTFGSGTRLTVV.

This sequence joins TRBV7-3 and TRBJ1-1; maybe TRBD1 (6 bases). The V end was cut by 3 bases, the J end by 6 bases, with 14 bases between. CDR1 SGHTA and CDR2 FQGTGA come from the germline V gene. The CDR3 sequence is 14 residues long. The CDR3 region has the DNA TGTGCCAGCAGCTTTCAGGGGCAACAATCTGAAGCTTTCTTT. It yields the protein CASSFQGQQSEAFF.

V gene TRBV12-3 or TRBV12-4 combines with J gene TRBJ1-1; the match to TRBD1 covers 8 bases. The ends lost 7 bases at V and 4 bases at J; junction bases unmatched: 5. The CDR3 is 13 amino acids. The DNA for the CDR3 is TGTGCCAGCATTGGACAGGGAGGCACTGAAGCTTTCTTT. Translated: CASIGQGGTEAFF.

This chain uses TRBV9 with TRBJ1-1; D is perhaps TRBD1 (5 bases). The CDR3 has 16 amino acids. Germline CDR1 and CDR2: SGDLS and YYNGEE. Trimming stripped 2 bases from V and 4 bases from J, with 18 bases between. The chain's CDR3 is CASSVNRISGSTEAFF. As DNA, the CDR3 is TGTGCCAGCAGCGTCAACAGGATTTCGGGGAGCACTGAAGCTTTCTTT.